A selection of T cell receptor beta chains follows, all from one sample in a study of cytomegalovirus exposure and HLA in healthy donors. Measured with immunoSEQ multiplex PCR; TCRdb has only the in-frame clones, and not every one. The data show about 110,000 clones, 74% seen once. Sequencing was carried out using PBMCs. The receptors stem from a man aged 45-60 years in good health and CMV-seropositive. CDR3s include the opening cysteine and the closing phenylalanine or tryptophan. The D gene is left open where the match is weak. Only some rows state a clone size, as once, few, many or a class for expanded clones.

size: .; D: .; V: TRBV12-5; J: TRBJ1-5; CDR3: CASGLGGQPQHF; DNA: TGTGCTAGTGGCCTCGGGGGTCAGCCCCAGCATTTT
size: .; D: .; V: TRBV7-2; J: TRBJ1-3; CDR3: CASSLGPGSGNTIYF; DNA: TGTGCCAGCAGCTTAGGGCCTGGCTCTGGAAACACCATATATTTT
size: .; D: TRBD2; V: TRBV7-2; J: TRBJ2-1; CDR3: CASSLTSGGTYNEQFF; DNA: TGTGCCAGCAGCTTAACGAGCGGGGGAACCTACAATGAGCAGTTCTTC
size: .; D: TRBD1; V: TRBV19; J: TRBJ1-5; CDR3: CASKFLQGGYSNQPQHF; DNA: TGTGCCAGTAAATTCCTACAGGGGGGCTATAGCAATCAGCCCCAGCATTTT
size: .; D: TRBD1; V: TRBV2; J: TRBJ1-1; CDR3: CASRVQGSNTEAFF; DNA: TGTGCCAGCAGGGTACAGGGGTCGAACACTGAAGCTTTCTTT
size: few; D: TRBD1; V: TRBV2; J: TRBJ1-2; CDR3: CASSSVVGQGDYGYTF; DNA: TGTGCCAGCAGCTCGGTCGTGGGACAGGGGGACTATGGCTACACCTTC
size: .; D: .; V: TRBV2; J: TRBJ2-5; CDR3: CASRTGSGETQYF; DNA: TGTGCCAGCAGAACAGGGTCGGGGGAGACCCAGTACTTC
size: .; D: .; V: TRBV11-2; J: TRBJ2-2; CDR3: CASSLDHGLLTGELFF; DNA: TGTGCCAGCAGCTTAGATCATGGGCTTCTCACCGGGGAGCTGTTTTTT
size: .; D: TRBD2; V: TRBV7-3; J: TRBJ2-2; CDR3: CASSLLAGEVPGELFF; DNA: TGTGCCAGCAGCCTACTAGCGGGAGAGGTCCCCGGGGAGCTGTTTTTT
size: few; D: TRBD1; V: TRBV19; J: TRBJ1-5; CDR3: CASNKQGASRNQPQHF; DNA: TGTGCCAGTAATAAGCAGGGGGCATCCCGCAATCAGCCCCAGCATTTT
size: few; D: TRBD1; V: TRBV27; J: TRBJ1-4; CDR3: CASSQPGQGIEKLFF; DNA: TGTGCCAGCAGCCAACCGGGACAGGGCATAGAAAAACTGTTTTTT
size: once; D: TRBD1; V: TRBV28; J: TRBJ2-7; CDR3: CASSFQGALSYEQYF; DNA: TGTGCCAGCAGTTTTCAGGGGGCACTCTCCTACGAGCAGTACTTC
size: .; D: .; V: TRBV27; J: TRBJ1-1; CDR3: CASSSAADRNTEAFF; DNA: TGTGCCAGCAGTTCTGCCGCGGACAGGAACACTGAAGCTTTCTTT
size: .; D: .; V: TRBV12-5; J: TRBJ1-5; CDR3: CASGLVGRPGQPQHF; DNA: TGTGCTAGTGGTTTGGTAGGGCGGCCGGGACAGCCCCAGCATTTT
size: .; D: .; V: TRBV6-1; J: TRBJ2-1; CDR3: CASSRLPGYNEQFF; DNA: TGTGCCAGCAGCCGACTGCCGGGGTACAATGAGCAGTTCTTC
size: .; D: TRBD2; V: TRBV9; J: TRBJ2-1; CDR3: CASSVGGLAGYNEQFF; DNA: TGTGCCAGCAGCGTCGGGGGACTAGCGGGTTACAATGAGCAGTTCTTC
size: .; D: TRBD1; V: TRBV7-3; J: TRBJ2-5; CDR3: CASSLTPGGIETQYF; DNA: TGTGCCAGCAGCTTAACGCCAGGGGGCATAGAGACCCAGTACTTC
size: .; D: TRBD1; V: TRBV18; J: TRBJ2-1; CDR3: CASSPGTGSYNEQFF; DNA: TGTGCCAGCTCACCTGGGACAGGCTCCTACAATGAGCAGTTCTTC
size: .; D: TRBD2; V: TRBV11-2; J: TRBJ2-3; CDR3: CASSLAVAGGRTDTQYF; DNA: TGTGCCAGCAGCTTAGCAGTAGCGGGAGGCCGCACAGATACGCAGTATTTT
size: .; D: TRBD1; V: TRBV19; J: TRBJ2-7; CDR3: CASSIERDRGYEQYF; DNA: TGTGCCAGTAGTATAGAACGGGACAGGGGCTACGAGCAGTACTTC
size: once; D: .; V: TRBV5-5; J: TRBJ1-5; CDR3: CASSLAYGGTPNQPQHF; DNA: TGTGCCAGCAGCTTGGCCTACGGGGGGACTCCCAATCAGCCCCAGCATTTT
size: .; D: TRBD1; V: TRBV9; J: TRBJ1-5; CDR3: CASSIGTDNQPQHF; DNA: TGTGCCAGCAGTATCGGGACAGATAATCAGCCCCAGCATTTT
size: .; D: TRBD1; V: TRBV9; J: TRBJ2-7; CDR3: CASSYRGFTYEQYF; DNA: TGTGCCAGCAGCTACAGGGGTTTCACCTACGAGCAGTACTTC
size: few; D: .; V: TRBV9; J: TRBJ1-4; CDR3: CASSVTGRGEKLFF; DNA: TGTGCCAGCAGCGTTACAGGGAGGGGTGAAAAACTGTTTTTT
size: .; D: .; V: TRBV4-1; J: TRBJ2-7; CDR3: CASSRQTGGAYEQYF; DNA: TGCGCCAGCAGCCGCCAAACAGGGGGGGCCTACGAGCAGTACTTC
size: .; D: .; V: TRBV11-3; J: TRBJ2-4; CDR3: CAIGRAKNIQYF; DNA: TGTGCCATCGGCAGGGCCAAAAACATTCAGTACTTC
size: .; D: .; V: TRBV18; J: TRBJ1-1; CDR3: CASSPTGNTEAFF; DNA: TGTGCCAGCTCACCAACGGGAAACACTGAAGCTTTCTTT
size: .; D: .; V: TRBV11-1; J: TRBJ1-1; CDR3: CASSSSGAALGTEAFF; DNA: TGTGCCAGCAGCTCGTCTGGTGCGGCTCTGGGCACTGAAGCTTTCTTT
size: few; D: .; V: TRBV28; J: TRBJ1-1; CDR3: CASSNPARGAFF; DNA: TGTGCCAGCAGCAACCCGGCCAGGGGAGCTTTCTTT
size: .; D: TRBD1; V: TRBV12-5; J: TRBJ1-1; CDR3: CASGLGGGLNTEAFF; DNA: TGTGCTAGTGGTTTGGGAGGGGGCTTGAACACTGAAGCTTTCTTT
size: .; D: .; V: TRBV5-1; J: TRBJ2-2; CDR3: CASSLEFSGELFF; DNA: TGCGCCAGCAGCTTGGAGTTCAGCGGGGAGCTGTTTTTT
size: .; D: TRBD1; V: TRBV18; J: TRBJ2-7; CDR3: CASSPHEWTGERNF; DNA: TGTGCCAGCTCACCACACGAATGGACAGGCGAGAGGAACTTC
size: .; D: .; V: TRBV11-2; J: TRBJ2-7; CDR3: CASSQPAQGEQYF; DNA: TGTGCCAGCAGCCAACCAGCCCAGGGAGAGCAGTACTTC
size: once; D: TRBD1; V: TRBV5-1; J: TRBJ1-5; CDR3: CASSLDGQGNQPQHF; DNA: TGCGCCAGCAGCTTGGACGGACAGGGAAATCAGCCCCAGCATTTT
size: few; D: .; V: TRBV7-5; J: TRBJ1-1; CDR3: CARSIPGQVNTEAFF; DNA: TGTGCCAGAAGCATTCCGGGACAGGTGAACACTGAAGCTTTCTTT
size: few; D: TRBD1; V: TRBV5-1; J: TRBJ2-3; CDR3: CASSRDRLTDTQYF; DNA: TGCGCCAGCAGCCGGGACAGGCTCACAGATACGCAGTATTTT